The 31 T cell receptor beta chains below all came from one sample that was sequenced in a study of regulatory T cells in long-lasting Graves disease. Specified time point: persistent/refractory GD, antithyroid drugs over 5 years with positive TRAb. The authors made the TCR library using RNA they extracted from PBMCs. Both iRepertoire HTBI primers and Arm-PCR of CDR3 regions were used to build the TCR beta libraries. TCRdb reanalysed the multiplex PCR reads using MiXCR and keeps one entry per CDR3 protein. The profile shows approximately 400,000 distinct CDR3 sequences, roughly 20% of them singletons. The specimen was peripheral blood mononuclear cells (PBMCs), collected when the disease was refractory, from a patient treated with antithyroid drugs. Every receptor here comes from a female donor with Graves disease.

This rearrangement joins TRBV6-2 or TRBV6-3 to TRBJ2-7; D possibly corresponds to TRBD1 (5 bases). The CDR3 spans 14 residues. Germline-derived CDR1 and CDR2 are MNHEY and SVGEGT. Trimming cost V 1 base and J 3 bases, with 10 bases left between them. CDR3 sequence (DNA): TGTGCCAGCAGTTACTTTTGCAGGGACTACGAGCAGTACTTC. Protein sequence: CASSYFCRDYEQYF.

The genes are TRBV29-1 and TRBJ1-1, with D tentatively TRBD1 (5 bases). Germline V gene sequence: CDR1 SQVTM, CDR2 ANQGSEA. Trimming removed 2 bases from V and 3 bases from J, with 16 bases in between. The CDR3 sequence is 15 residues long. The CDR3 loop reads CSVEIFAGYDTEAFF. The CDR3 bases are TGCAGCGTTGAAATATTTGCAGGGTATGACACTGAAGCTTTCTTT.

In this sample, this clonotype turned up a few times. The V call is TRBV25-1, the J call TRBJ1-4, with 9 bases that match TRBD1. V was clipped by 3 bases and J by 7 bases; unmatched bases: 15. Germline CDR1 and CDR2: MGHDK and SYGVNS. The CDR3 covers 18 residues. The CDR3 coding sequence is TGTGCCAGCAGTGACTATAGTCCCTTACAGGGGGCGCGTGAAAAACTGTTTTTT. It is translated as CASSDYSPLQGAREKLFF.

The sample holds a few counts of this clonotype. This chain connects TRBV24-1 to TRBJ2-5, with TRBD1 identical over 9 bases. V shed 3 bases, J shed 10 bases, and the junction held 8 bases outside the gene matches. Germline loops: CDR1 KGHDR, CDR2 SFDVKD. This CDR3 is 14 amino acids long. The CDR3 sequence is CATSDGTGPRGQYF. The CDR3 coding sequence is TGTGCCACCAGTGATGGGACAGGGCCCCGGGGCCAGTACTTC.

This clonotype was counted between two and nine times. Here the CDR3 reads CSARDDREGSPLHF. DNA of the CDR3: TGCAGTGCTAGAGATGACAGGGAAGGATCACCCCTCCACTTT. The rearrangement links TRBV20-1 to TRBJ1-6, with TRBD1 identical over 7 bases. Germline V gene lookup returns CDR1 DFQATT and CDR2 SNEGSKA (reference sequence). The CDR3 covers 14 residues. J gave up 10 bases and V 0 bases, and 6 bases lay outside the gene matches.

By sample share, this clonotype is medium-sized (0.01 to 0.1%). This rearrangement joins TRBV5-5 to TRBJ1-6, with a weak D call TRBD1 (5 bases). The CDR3 length is 15 residues. The V gene's germline CDR1 is SGHKS and CDR2 YYEKEE (reference sequence). Trimming pared 1 base from V and 10 bases from J, leaving 15 bases between. The DNA for the CDR3 is TGTGCCAGCAGCTTGTACGCGGATTGGGGGTCACCCCTCCACTTT. Amino acid sequence: CASSLYADWGSPLHF.

This clonotype was observed at least ten times. This chain links TRBV20-1 with TRBJ1-6; the D is unclear. The CDR3 loop spans 13 amino acids. From germline, CDR1 is DFQATT and CDR2 SNEGSKA (reference sequence). The V end was cut by 6 bases, the J end by 6 bases, with 12 bases between. This chain's CDR3 is CSASSGVNSPLHF. The CDR3 DNA reads TGCAGTGCCTCGTCGGGCGTTAATTCACCCCTCCACTTT.

The chain employs TRBV4-1 and TRBJ1-6; D unresolved. Germline V CDR1 and CDR2: MGHRA, YSYEKL. This CDR3 has 15 amino acids. The V end was cut by 0 bases, the J end by 7 bases, with 10 bases between. The CDR3, as DNA: TGCGCCAGCAGCCAAGATGCCCGACTGAATTCACCCCTCCACTTT. It yields the protein CASSQDARLNSPLHF.

This clonotype was observed a single time. A read error may be the cause here, since a much bigger clone is one base away. The chain combines TRBV7-6 with TRBJ2-2; possibly TRBD1 for D (6 bases). Germline lookup yields CDR1 SGHVS and CDR2 FNYEAQ. The CDR3 is 13 amino acids. For the CDR3, the DNA is TGTGCCGGCAGCTTAACTCGAGGGGACAAGCTGTTTTTT. Protein sequence: CAGSLTRGDKLFF.

This clonotype was observed a handful of times. V is TRBV20-1 and J is TRBJ2-7; D gene ambiguous. V was clipped by 2 bases and J by 3 bases, with 14 bases between them. The V gene's germline CDR1 is DFQATT and CDR2 SNEGSKA (reference sequence). This CDR3 is 14 amino acids long. CDR3 in DNA: TGCAGTGCTAGATTTCGGGCTACGGGCTACGAGCAGTACTTC. This gives the protein CSARFRATGYEQYF.

This clonotype was seen ten or more times. The V gene is TRBV7-9, the J gene TRBJ2-5; tentative D call: TRBD2 (5 bases). Germline values: CDR1 SEHNR, CDR2 FQNEAQ (reference sequence). V was pared by 3 bases and J by 3 bases, with 17 bases between. The CDR3 covers 16 residues. The CDR3 bases are TGTGCCAGCAGCTTGGTGTCCGGGGAGCGCGAAGAGACCCAGTACTTC. Translated, it gives CASSLVSGEREETQYF.

This clonotype was observed a handful of times. The chain is built from TRBV19 and TRBJ1-4, with D uncertain. The germline V gene encodes CDR1 LNHDA and CDR2 SQIVND (reference sequence). CDR3 size: 14 residues. V was trimmed by 6 bases and J by 8 bases, leaving 16 bases between them. The DNA of the CDR3 is TGTGCCAGTAGAGCCTGGGGAATGAAGGAAAAACTGTTTTTT. This translates into CASRAWGMKEKLFF.

The chain joins TRBV19 to TRBJ2-7; 7 bases fit TRBD1. The CDR3 is made up of 15 amino acids. Per the germline V gene, CDR1 is LNHDA and CDR2 is SQIVND (reference sequence). V trimming: 3 bases; J trimming: 1 base; junction bases outside the gene matches: 6. DNA of the CDR3: TGTGCCAGTAGTATGTCAGGACAGGCTTCCTACGAGCAGTACTTC. It is translated as CASSMSGQASYEQYF.

This clonotype was counted ten times or more. The chain links TRBV10-3 to TRBJ2-5; D is perhaps TRBD1 or TRBD2 (5 bases each). From germline, CDR1 is ENHRY and CDR2 SYGVKD. The CDR3 covers 15 residues. Trimming removed 2 bases at V and 4 bases at J, with 14 bases between. The CDR3 loop reads CAISEGTLGGETQYF. The CDR3 DNA sequence: TGTGCCATCAGTGAGGGGACCTTGGGCGGAGAGACCCAGTACTTC.

The rearrangement links TRBV7-2 to TRBJ2-7; D is possibly TRBD2 (6 bases). V lost 6 bases, J lost 0 bases, and 15 bases lay in between. CDR1 is SGHTA and CDR2 is FQGNSA in the germline V gene. This CDR3 is 15 amino acids long. CDR3 amino acids: CASSTWDSNSYEQYF. The CDR3 DNA is TGTGCCAGCAGTACATGGGACTCCAACTCCTACGAGCAGTACTTC.

CDR3 residues: CASSLTGSVGNTIYF. CDR3 in DNA: TGTGCCAGCAGCTTAACAGGGTCGGTAGGAAACACCATATATTTT. The chain joins TRBV5-6 to TRBJ1-3; the D gene is possibly TRBD1 (6 bases). The germline CDR1 and CDR2 sequences are SGHDT and YYEEEE. V gave up 2 bases and J gave up 4 bases, with 13 bases separating them. The CDR3 sequence is 15 residues long.

Comment on this clonotype: A far larger clone is off by one base, so a read error is likely. The CDR3 coding sequence is TGTGCCAGCAGTCACGGACGGGGATATGGCTACACCTTC. Amino acid sequence: CASSHGRGYGYTF. This sequence joins TRBV2 and TRBJ1-2; D gene unclear. Trimming took 5 bases from V and 5 from J, leaving 12 bases between them. This CDR3 is 13 amino acids long. Germline CDR1 is SNHLY and CDR2 is FYNNEI.

This clonotype was observed at least ten times. The chain uses TRBV2 and TRBJ1-5; a possible D gene is TRBD1 (5 bases). Germline V lookup: CDR1 SNHLY, CDR2 FYNNEI. The CDR3 sequence is 14 residues long. Deletions cut 8 bases from V and 0 bases from J, with 11 bases between. Written as DNA, the CDR3 is TGTGCCAGCTCGGCAGGGAATAGCAATCAGCCCCAGCATTTT. This codes for CASSAGNSNQPQHF.

The chain uses TRBV7-9 and TRBJ2-1, with no clear D. The germline V gene has CDR1 SEHNR and CDR2 FQNEAQ (reference sequence). The length of the CDR3 is 15 residues. Deletions cut 0 bases from V and 4 bases from J, with 10 bases between. For the CDR3, the DNA is TGTGCCAGCAGCTTAGCAGGGATCTGGTACAATGAGCAGTTCTTC. Encoded protein: CASSLAGIWYNEQFF.

Many counts were recorded for this clonotype. The chain carries TRBV4-3 and TRBJ1-4; tentatively, D is TRBD1 (6 bases). The CDR3 spans 17 residues. Trimming took off 0 bases at V and 7 bases at J, with 18 bases between the two ends. CDR1 LGHNA and CDR2 YSLEER come from the germline V gene. The CDR3 nucleotides read TGCGCCAGCAGCCAAGATTTCGGACAGAGGGAGGGTGAAAAACTGTTTTTT. It specifies CASSQDFGQREGEKLFF.

Comments on this clonotype: This clone may be a read error of a much larger clone one base away. The chain couples TRBV27 to TRBJ2-6; D is unclear. Trimming shortened V by 5 bases and J by 2 bases, and 10 bases separated the two germline ends. The CDR3 runs to 15 residues. Germline assignment: CDR1 MNHEY and CDR2 SMNVEV (reference sequence). CDR3: CASSPSSPGANVLTF. CDR3 bases: TGTGCCAGCAGTCCATCAAGCCCTGGGGCCAACGTCCTGACTTTC.

Remarks on this clonotype: The germline gene is not matched at one end of the junction; a read error may be the cause. The chain is built from TRBV12-3 or TRBV12-4 and TRBJ2-7; possibly TRBD1 for D (6 bases). The CDR3 length is 15 residues. CDR3 residues: CASRLGQSSSYEQYF. In nucleotides, the CDR3 is TGTGCCAGCAGATTAGGACAGAGCAGCTCCTACGAGCAGTACTTC.

This clonotype has a count of ten or more. The V gene is TRBV11-2, the J gene TRBJ2-2, with D perhaps given as TRBD1 or TRBD2 (6 bases each). Germline V gene lookup returns CDR1 SGHAT and CDR2 FQNNGV. With 1 base removed from V and 8 bases from J, the gap between germline ends came to 23 bases. The CDR3 consists of 18 residues. CDR3 sequence (DNA): TGTGCCAGCAGCTTAGCCCCGGGGGCGGGATTCACCCATGGGGAGCTGTTTTTT. It specifies CASSLAPGAGFTHGELFF.

The V gene is TRBV10-3, the J gene TRBJ1-2, with 7 bases identical to TRBD1. This CDR3 spans 14 amino acids. V lost 4 bases, J lost 7 bases, and 9 bases stayed unmatched. The germline CDR1 and CDR2 sequences are ENHRY and SYGVKD. DNA for the CDR3: TGTGCCATCAGTGTAGGACAGGAATGGGCTGGCTACACCTTC. It codes for CAISVGQEWAGYTF.

The chain couples TRBV6-1 to TRBJ1-5; D call uncertain. Germline CDR1 is MNHNS and CDR2 is SASEGT. Trimming removed 0 bases from V and 7 bases from J, with 7 bases in between. This CDR3 has 13 residues. For the CDR3, the DNA is TGTGCCAGCAGTGAAGCGCGCGGCCAGCCCCAGCATTTT. Its translation is CASSEARGQPQHF.

This clonotype was detected a few times. The V call is TRBV7-9, the J call TRBJ2-7; D is perhaps TRBD1 (6 bases). Germline-derived CDR1 and CDR2 are SEHNR and FQNEAQ (reference sequence). Trimming stripped 5 bases from V and 7 bases from J, with 12 bases between. The CDR3 spans 12 residues. CDR3 in amino acids: CASSPGQREQYF. The CDR3 coding sequence is TGTGCCAGCAGCCCCGGACAGAGAGAGCAGTACTTC.

This clonotype was seen only a few times. The chain is built from TRBV5-1 and TRBJ2-1, with D possibly being TRBD2 (7 bases). V shed 3 bases and J shed 6 bases, with 19 bases lying between them. The CDR3 is 16 residues long. Germline CDR1 and CDR2: SGHRS and YFSETQ. CDR3 sequence: CASSSEGGGPFNEQFF. The CDR3 DNA sequence: TGCGCCAGCAGCTCGGAGGGGGGAGGGCCGTTCAATGAGCAGTTCTTC.

This chain joins TRBV5-6 and TRBJ1-1; no firm D call. Germline V CDR1 and CDR2: SGHDT, YYEEEE. The V end lost 4 bases, the J end lost 5 bases, and 9 bases lay between the germline ends. This CDR3 spans 12 amino acids. The CDR3 nucleotides are TGTGCCAGCAGCCGGACGGTAACTGAAGCTTTCTTT. The encoded protein is CASSRTVTEAFF. Supplemented by reference TRBV5-6 and TRBJ1-1, the full variable domain reads DAGVTQSPTHLIKTRGQQVTLRCSPKSGHDTVSWYQQALGQGPQFIFQYYEEEERQRGNFPDRFSGHQFPNYSSELNVNALLLGDSALYLCASSRTVTEAFFGQGTRLTVV.

This clonotype was seen at least ten times. This chain connects TRBV28 to TRBJ1-5; D remains unclear. V was shortened by 6 bases and J by 10 bases, with 19 bases between the two germline ends. This CDR3 spans 14 amino acids. The germline V gene encodes CDR1 MDHEN and CDR2 SYDVKM. As DNA, the CDR3 is TGTGCCAGCAGACCCCGGGTCACAGCGGGCCCCCAGCATTTT. Encoded protein: CASRPRVTAGPQHF.

This clonotype has ten or more counts. The chain is built from TRBV6-1 and TRBJ1-1; possibly TRBD1 for D (5 bases). CDR3 length: 13 amino acids. Trimming shortened V by 6 bases and J by 7 bases, and 15 bases separated the two germline ends. The germline gives CDR1 MNHNS, CDR2 SASEGT. This CDR3 is CASSWTPPIEAFF. DNA for the CDR3: TGTGCCAGCAGCTGGACACCTCCGATTGAAGCTTTCTTT.

This clonotype was observed at least ten times. The chain combines TRBV9 with TRBJ2-5; D unresolved. V was pared by 0 bases and J by 5 bases, with 8 bases between. The CDR3 extends over 13 amino acids. Germline assignment: CDR1 SGDLS and CDR2 YYNGEE. Here the CDR3 DNA reads TGTGCCAGCAGCGTAGGCGGAAGGGAGACCCAGTACTTC. Its translation is CASSVGGRETQYF.